This record concerns one T cell receptor (beta chain) sequence. Antigen specificity is unknown. This CDR3 is 10 amino acids long. Germline CDR1 is LGHDT and CDR2 is YNNKEL (reference sequence). The V end was cut by 0 bases, the J end by 7 bases, with 0 bases between. The sample belongs to a study of T cell responses to AZD1222 COVID-19 vaccine. Background on the study: Samples with a second dose at about 4 or about 12 weeks were pooled together. Points from the study as a whole: The sample set comprised mostly white British donors with more females, and clonal diversity was possibly underestimated.

Assay used: immunoSEQ multiplex PCR; TCRdb lists only in-frame clones, some missing. The repertoire includes 100,000 or so clones, approximately 90% of them detected once, and about 14% sits in the top ten. This chain connects TRBV3-1 (or the pseudogene TRBV3-2) to TRBJ2-5; no clear D. The material was peripheral blood, obtained on day 0 of AZD1222 vaccination. The receptor was isolated from an adult in good health. In DNA, the CDR3 is TGTGCCAGCAGCCAAGAGACCCAGTACTTC. As protein: CASSQETQYF.